The entry that follows covers one T cell receptor beta chain sequence. What antigen it recognizes has not been identified. Base qualities are not at hand, and no much larger clone is one base apart. Patients with autoimmune disease history or receiving systemic immunosuppression were excluded from the trial. Peripheral blood for TCR sequencing was drawn from every dose cohort at baseline, at cycle 4 day 1 and at cycle 7 day 1. Samples came from an open-label, multicenter, first-in-human phase I dose-escalation trial of ivuxolimab. The trial enrolled adults with locally advanced or metastatic head and neck squamous cell, hepatocellular, melanoma or renal cell carcinoma. Before TCR sequencing, CD4+ T cells and CD8+ T cells from peripheral blood were sorted into separate populations. As encoded in the germline V gene, CDR1 is SGHRS while CDR2 is YFSETQ. The CDR3 sequence holds 13 residues, the cysteine and phenylalanine included. The sequence is cut down to CDR3 DNA, 39 bases in frame from base 1. Relative to germline, V is 4 bases shorter and J is 7 bases shorter, with 12 bases between their ends.

This entry comes from a study of OX40 agonist ivuxolimab in advanced cancers. Regarding the research as a whole: Ivuxolimab, which targeted the costimulatory receptor OX40 (CD134), was an agonistic, fully human IgG2 monoclonal antibody. Intravenous ivuxolimab was administered to patients every 2 weeks at six dose levels: 0.01, 0.1, 0.3, 1.5, 3 and 10 mg/kg. Of the 50 to 55 patients in dose escalation, 19 had hepatocellular carcinoma, roughly 15 had melanoma, 9 had renal cell carcinoma and 9 had head and neck cancer. A male proportion of 75% to 85% and a mean age of approximately 60 years, ranging from roughly 23 to 85, were recorded for the dose-escalation cohort. Prior anti-PD-1, anti-PD-L1 or anti-CTLA-4 therapy was permitted, and less than 45% of dose-escalation patients had received checkpoint inhibitors. Three dose-escalation patients achieved partial responses, one with hepatocellular carcinoma and two with cutaneous melanoma. The point of sequencing TCRbeta in the periphery was to test whether ivuxolimab changed TCR sequence diversity and drove clonal T-cell expansion. The paper covers the monotherapy dose-escalation part of the phase I ivuxolimab trial, which included N of about 56 patients. The research as a whole found: At doses of 0.1 to 3.0 mg/kg, clonal expansion of both CD4+ and CD8+ blood T cells was observed from baseline to week 6. Low levels of normalized T-cell clonal expansion were also seen in some patients who did not respond. Antigen specificity was not determined for the clonally expanded peripheral T cells. Partial responders in the 0.1-3.0 mg/kg groups had among the lowest normalized peripheral clonal expansion, especially among CD8+ T cells. On average, CD8+ T cells showed more expanded clones than CD4+ T cells after ivuxolimab.

For sequencing of the TCRbeta CDR3 region, genomic DNA was extracted from the sorted cells. The immunoSEQ Assay was used to sequence the TCRbeta CDR3 regions. Drawn from immuneACCESS, this table holds only the in-frame rearrangements with V and J called that TCRdb kept. Clones are partly lost; checked studies trace under half to an unresolved V gene and leave the rest unexplained. Recorded for this sample are tens of thousands of clones; more than 70% of them occurred a single time. Less than 0.6% of the sample rests with the top ten. The V and J genes are TRBV5-1 and TRBJ1-3, with the D gene not confidently named. Sequences were derived from CD4+ or CD8+ T cells sorted from blood, sampled in a trial of the OX40 agonist ivuxolimab. The source is an adult with an advanced solid tumor such as melanoma, head and neck, liver or kidney cancer. The CDR3 protein: CASSQGYENTIYF. The sequence in DNA is TGCGCCAGCAGCCAAGGTTACGAGAACACCATATATTTT.